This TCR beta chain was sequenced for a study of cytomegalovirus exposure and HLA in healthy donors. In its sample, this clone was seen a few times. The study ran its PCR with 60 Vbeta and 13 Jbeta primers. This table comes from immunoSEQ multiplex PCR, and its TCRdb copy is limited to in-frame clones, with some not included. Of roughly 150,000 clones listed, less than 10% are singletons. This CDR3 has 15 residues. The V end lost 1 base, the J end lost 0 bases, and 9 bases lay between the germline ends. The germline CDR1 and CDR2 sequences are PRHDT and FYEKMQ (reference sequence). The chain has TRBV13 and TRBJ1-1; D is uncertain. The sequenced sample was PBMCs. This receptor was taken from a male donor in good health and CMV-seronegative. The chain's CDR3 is CASSLAPVMNTEAFF. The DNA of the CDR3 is TGTGCCAGCAGCTTAGCTCCAGTCATGAACACTGAAGCTTTCTTT.